Below are 29 T cell receptor beta chains sequenced from a single sample in a study of T-cell memory formation after mild COVID-19. Each CDR3 protein gets one entry after TCRdb re-called the 5' RACE reads with MiXCR. The sample lists approximately 450,000 distinct CDR3 sequences; roughly 18% were seen once. The sequencing input was PBMCs or a T cell subset sorted from them (not recorded which). Receptors were obtained from an adult woman who had mild COVID-19 (a few samples of this study predate the infection). Cell type and time point are not known.

Only a few counts were recorded for this clonotype. The chain joins TRBV29-1 to TRBJ2-5; D remains unclear. V gave up 6 bases and J gave up 5 bases, with 16 bases separating them. CDR1 is SQVTM and CDR2 is ANQGSEA in the germline V gene. The CDR3 consists of 13 residues. CDR3 region: CSVDPTPRETQYF. The CDR3 nucleotides are TGCAGCGTCGACCCAACCCCAAGGGAGACCCAGTACTTC.

This clonotype occurred a few times. J is TRBJ1-2 and V is TRBV6-6; weak D call: TRBD1 (6 bases). V dropped 8 bases and J dropped 2 bases, with 12 bases sitting between them. CDR3 length: 13 amino acids. Germline V gives CDR1 MNHNY, CDR2 SVGAGI (reference sequence). The CDR3 bases are TGTGCCAGCGGCCGGGACACCAACTATGGCTACACCTTC. As protein: CASGRDTNYGYTF.

This clonotype has at least ten counts. V and J are TRBV9 and TRBJ2-3, with 10 bases aligning to TRBD2. Germline assignment: CDR1 SGDLS and CDR2 YYNGEE. The CDR3 is 19 residues long. The ends lost 4 bases at V and 2 bases at J; junction bases unmatched: 16. This CDR3 reads CASSSQREGGVPHTDTQYF. CDR3 bases: TGTGCCAGCAGCTCCCAGCGGGAGGGGGGGGTCCCCCACACAGATACGCAGTATTTT. Full variable domain (rest looked up from reference TRBV9 and TRBJ2-3): DSGVTQTPKHLITATGQRVTLRCSPRSGDLSVYWYQQSLDQGLQFLIQYYNGEERAKGNILERFSAQQFPDLHSELNLSSLELGDSALYFCASSSQREGGVPHTDTQYFGPGTRLTVL.

This clonotype occurred a few times. The chain uses TRBV7-8 and TRBJ2-3, with D possibly TRBD1 on 6 matching bases. Germline V CDR1 and CDR2: SGHVS, FQNEAQ. V was clipped by 4 bases and J by 2 bases, with 16 bases between them. This CDR3 contains 16 residues. CDR3 region: CASSSSSNRVTDTQYF. CDR3 in DNA: TGTGCCAGCAGCTCCTCCTCTAACAGGGTCACAGATACGCAGTATTTT. The full variable domain, rest sourced from reference TRBV7-8 and TRBJ2-3, is GAGVSQSPRYKVAKRGQDVALRCDPISGHVSLFWYQQALGQGPEFLTYFQNEAQLDKSGLPSDRFFAERPEGSVSTLKIQRTQQEDSAVYLCASSSSSNRVTDTQYFGPGTRLTVL.

This clonotype has a handful of counts. This chain connects TRBV12-3 or TRBV12-4 to TRBJ2-1; D is unclear. The V end was cut by 6 bases, the J end by 10 bases, with 13 bases between. The CDR3 spans 12 residues. CDR3 protein: CASRRSNVEQFF. CDR3 bases: TGTGCCAGCAGGCGATCCAATGTCGAGCAGTTCTTC.

This clonotype appeared a few times. The CDR3 spells CASSVDGETGELFF. CDR3 bases: TGTGCCAGCAGCGTAGACGGTGAGACCGGGGAGCTGTTTTTT. V usage is TRBV9 and J usage is TRBJ2-2; D is undetermined. Germline V gives CDR1 SGDLS, CDR2 YYNGEE. Trimming removed 0 bases at V and 5 bases at J, with 8 bases between. The CDR3 covers 14 residues.

The genes are TRBV9 and TRBJ2-2; tentative D call: TRBD2 (6 bases). The CDR3 is made up of 16 amino acids. Germline loops: CDR1 SGDLS, CDR2 YYNGEE. Trimming removed 0 bases from V and 6 bases from J, with 15 bases in between. DNA of the CDR3: TGTGCCAGCAGCGTAGCGAGCGGGTTTTCATCCGGGGAGCTGTTTTTT. It is translated as CASSVASGFSSGELFF. Complete variable domain (other parts from reference TRBV9 and TRBJ2-2): DSGVTQTPKHLITATGQRVTLRCSPRSGDLSVYWYQQSLDQGLQFLIQYYNGEERAKGNILERFSAQQFPDLHSELNLSSLELGDSALYFCASSVASGFSSGELFFGEGSRLTVL.

There are a few counts of this clonotype. J is TRBJ2-3 and V is TRBV4-1, with D possibly TRBD1 on 6 matching bases. Trimming took 7 bases from V and 2 from J, leaving 10 bases between them. The CDR3 sequence is 13 residues long. Germline assignment: CDR1 MGHRA and CDR2 YSYEKL. The DNA for the CDR3 is TGCGCCAGCAAAAACAGGGCCACAGATACGCAGTATTTT. This translates into CASKNRATDTQYF.

The V and J genes are TRBV30 and TRBJ2-7; D is unresolved. The ends were cut back, 3 bases at V and 0 bases at J, with 12 bases in the middle. The CDR3 runs 14 residues. The germline gives CDR1 GTSNPN, CDR2 SVGIG (reference sequence). This chain's CDR3 is CAWSGITDSYEQYF. The DNA for the CDR3 is TGTGCCTGGAGCGGTATCACGGACTCCTACGAGCAGTACTTC.

At least ten counts were recorded for this clonotype. The chain recombines TRBV7-6 with TRBJ1-4; D perhaps matches TRBD1 (6 bases). CDR3 length: 16 amino acids. The germline CDR1 and CDR2 sequences are SGHVS and FNYEAQ. V lost 5 bases and J lost 5, with 18 bases in between. CDR3 nucleotides: TGTGCCAGCAGCCCACACTACAGGGTGTGGAATGAAAAACTGTTTTTT. The encoded protein is CASSPHYRVWNEKLFF.

CDR3 DNA sequence: TGTGCCAGCAGCTTGATTCCGGGGGAGACCCAGTACTTC. Protein product: CASSLIPGETQYF. The rearrangement links TRBV5-4 to TRBJ2-5; D is perhaps TRBD2 (5 bases). V lost 1 base, J lost 5 bases, and 9 bases lay in between. The V gene's germline CDR1 is SGHNT and CDR2 YYREEE (reference sequence). CDR3 length: 13 amino acids.

This clonotype came up a few times. V usage is TRBV6-2 or TRBV6-3 and J usage is TRBJ2-7, with 13 bases lining up with TRBD2. The CDR3 is 15 residues long. CDR1 and CDR2 (germline): MNHEY, SVGEGT. The trim removed 4 bases at V and 5 bases at J, leaving 5 bases unmatched. DNA for the CDR3: TGTGCCAGCAGTTCTTGGACTAGCGGGAGTGACGAGCAGTACTTC. As protein: CASSSWTSGSDEQYF.

This clonotype was observed many times. V usage is TRBV24-1 and J usage is TRBJ2-1; 7 bases map to TRBD2. Germline V gene lookup returns CDR1 KGHDR and CDR2 SFDVKD. The trim removed 3 bases at V and 0 bases at J, leaving 7 bases unmatched. There are 17 residues in the CDR3. In nucleotides, the CDR3 is TGTGCCACCAGTGATGCGGGAGTAAGGAGCTCCTACAATGAGCAGTTCTTC. Encoded protein: CATSDAGVRSSYNEQFF.

This chain connects TRBV7-3 to TRBJ2-2; 8 bases align to TRBD2. Germline CDR1 SGHTA, CDR2 FQGTGA. The CDR3 totals 14 residues. Unmatched junction bases numbered 5, after V lost 6 bases and J lost 5 bases. CDR3 amino acids: CASSQIAGTGELFF. The CDR3 nucleotides read TGTGCCAGCAGTCAAATAGCGGGAACCGGGGAGCTGTTTTTT. The whole variable domain, filled in from reference TRBV7-3 and TRBJ2-2, reads GAGVSQTPSNKVTEKGKYVELRCDPISGHTALYWYRQSLGQGPEFLIYFQGTGAADDSGLPNDRFFAVRPEGSVSTLKIQRTERGDSAVYLCASSQIAGTGELFFGEGSRLTVL.

This clonotype was found a few times. The chain uses TRBV5-6 and TRBJ1-2, with 7 bases matching TRBD1. The junction had 14 bases not matched to a gene; V was cut back by 4 bases and J by 8 bases. Germline CDR1 is SGHDT and CDR2 is YYEEEE. This CDR3 has 15 residues. This chain's CDR3 is CASSHVTDRVQGYTF. In nucleotides, the CDR3 is TGTGCCAGCAGCCATGTAACAGACAGGGTACAGGGCTACACCTTC.

V usage is TRBV18 and J usage is TRBJ2-1, with D tentatively TRBD1 or TRBD2 (5 bases each). The CDR3 length is 14 residues. CDR1 is KGHSH and CDR2 is LQKENI in the germline V gene. Trimming cost V 1 base and J 4 bases, with 8 bases left between them. The CDR3 coding sequence is TGTGCCAGCTCACCACAGGGACCATACAATGAGCAGTTCTTC. The encoded protein is CASSPQGPYNEQFF.

V is TRBV11-3 and J is TRBJ2-7; either TRBD1 or TRBD2 may supply D (5 bases each). The CDR3 contains 13 residues. The germline V and J ends were trimmed by 6 bases and 3 bases, with 12 bases remaining between them. Germline values: CDR1 SGHNT, CDR2 YENEEA. The DNA for the CDR3 is TGTGCCAGCAGGGGGGACGGCTACTACGAGCAGTACTTC. This sequence encodes CASRGDGYYEQYF. Using reference TRBV11-3 and TRBJ2-7 for the parts outside the CDR3, the full variable domain is EAGVVQSPRYKIIEKKQPVAFWCNPISGHNTLYWYLQNLGQGPELLIRYENEEAVDDSQLPKDRFSAERLKGVDSTLKIQPAELGDSAVYLCASRGDGYYEQYFGPGTRLTVT.

This chain connects TRBV30 to TRBJ1-6, with D unclear. Germline assignment: CDR1 GTSNPN and CDR2 SVGIG (reference sequence). This CDR3 has 13 residues. Trimming cost V 5 bases and J 8 bases, with 13 bases left between them. The CDR3 spells CAWGRALDSPLHF. The CDR3, as DNA: TGTGCCTGGGGAAGGGCCCTTGATTCACCCCTCCACTTT. Based on the CDR3 plus reference TRBV30 and TRBJ1-6, the full variable domain is SQTIHQWPATLVQPVGSPLSLECTVEGTSNPNLYWYRQAAGRGLQLLFYSVGIGQISSEVPQNLSASRPQDRQFILSSKKLLLSDSGFYLCAWGRALDSPLHFGNGTRLTVT.

This chain connects TRBV12-3 or TRBV12-4 to TRBJ1-2; 9 nucleotides line up with TRBD1. The CDR3 consists of 15 residues. Trimming at V came to 6 bases and at J to 5 bases, leaving 10 bases not matched to a gene. This chain's CDR3 is CASSPGQGTLYGYTF. The CDR3 nucleotides read TGTGCCAGCAGCCCTGGACAGGGGACCCTTTATGGCTACACCTTC.

The chain combines TRBV25-1 with TRBJ2-7; unclear D gene. Germline V lookup: CDR1 MGHDK, CDR2 SYGVNS. The V end lost 4 bases, the J end lost 2 bases, and 9 bases lay between the germline ends. There are 13 residues in the CDR3. CDR3 nucleotides: TGTGCCAGCAGTGGACCCTTACCCTACGAGCAGTACTTC. Translation: CASSGPLPYEQYF.

V is TRBV9 and J is TRBJ2-7; D is unclear. The CDR3 is made up of 13 amino acids. V was clipped by 4 bases and J by 5 bases, with 13 bases between them. Germline lookup yields CDR1 SGDLS and CDR2 YYNGEE. This CDR3 is CASSYGDSHEQYF. As DNA, the CDR3 is TGTGCCAGCAGCTATGGAGATTCACACGAGCAGTACTTC.

This clonotype was detected a few times. This chain links TRBV27 with TRBJ2-7, with 8 bases identical to TRBD1. The CDR3 extends over 15 amino acids. CDR1 MNHEY and CDR2 SMNVEV come from the germline V gene (reference sequence). Germline trimming cut 5 bases from V and 7 bases from J; bases unmatched to any gene: 13. The CDR3 loop reads CASSPFLDREWEQYF. The CDR3 nucleotides are TGTGCCAGCAGTCCTTTCTTGGACAGGGAATGGGAGCAGTACTTC.

This clonotype has just a few counts. This chain uses TRBV6-2 or TRBV6-3 with TRBJ2-1; the match to TRBD2 covers 8 bases. Germline V gives CDR1 MNHEY, CDR2 SVGEGT. Trimming took 5 bases from V and 3 from J; bases not matched to a gene: 9. The CDR3 has 16 residues. The chain's CDR3 is CASSIGAGDVYNEQFF. The CDR3 DNA reads TGTGCCAGCAGTATAGGAGCGGGGGACGTCTACAATGAGCAGTTCTTC.

This chain links TRBV4-2 with TRBJ2-7, with unresolved D. Germline CDR1 is LGHNA and CDR2 is YNFKEQ. Trimming removed 4 bases at V and 2 bases at J, with 9 bases between. The CDR3 contains 13 residues. The CDR3 DNA sequence: TGTGCCAGCAGCCTTTATAGCCCCTACGAGCAGTACTTC. The encoded protein is CASSLYSPYEQYF.

The chain carries TRBV25-1 and TRBJ1-5, with D possibly matching TRBD1 (6 bases). Between the trimmed V and J ends, which lost 7 bases and 0 bases, there was a span of 19 bases. The CDR3 runs to 17 residues. Germline assignment: CDR1 MGHDK and CDR2 SYGVNS. The CDR3 DNA sequence: TGTGCCAGCAAAGGGACACAGGATGCTTATAGCAATCAGCCCCAGCATTTT. Its translation is CASKGTQDAYSNQPQHF.

This clonotype turned up a few times. V gene TRBV5-1 combines with J gene TRBJ2-5; D tentatively reads TRBD1 or TRBD2 (6 bases each). Trimming removed 0 bases from V and 1 base from J, with 7 bases in between. Germline V gene lookup returns CDR1 SGHRS and CDR2 YFSETQ. The CDR3 spans 14 residues. In DNA form, the CDR3 reads TGCGCCAGCAGCTTGGAGGGGGGCCAAGAGACCCAGTACTTC. Encoded protein: CASSLEGGQETQYF.

In this sample, this clonotype turned up a few times. V gene TRBV12-3 or TRBV12-4 combines with J gene TRBJ2-2, with TRBD2 identical over 7 bases. CDR3 size: 15 residues. Trimming at V came to 3 bases and at J to 5 bases, leaving 6 bases not matched to a gene. The DNA of the CDR3 is TGTGCCAGCAGTTTGACTAGCAGCACAACCGGGGAGCTGTTTTTT. Encoded protein: CASSLTSSTTGELFF.

This clonotype was counted between two and nine times. J is TRBJ2-7 and V is TRBV12-3 or TRBV12-4, with 9 bases lining up with TRBD1. The ends lost 5 bases at V and 2 bases at J; junction bases unmatched: 10. This CDR3 has 16 residues. The CDR3 nucleotides read TGTGCCAGCAGTCCTCCCACAGGGGGCCCTACCTACGAGCAGTACTTC. Its protein is CASSPPTGGPTYEQYF.

This clonotype appeared a few times. The chain links TRBV6-5 to TRBJ2-7; no firm D call. Germline V lookup: CDR1 MNHEY, CDR2 SVGAGI. This CDR3 comprises 13 residues. The V gene lost 5 bases and the J gene lost 0 bases, with 8 bases spanning the gap. CDR3 in amino acids: CASSPDISYEQYF. CDR3 sequence (DNA): TGTGCCAGCAGTCCTGACATCTCCTACGAGCAGTACTTC.